This T cell receptor beta chain derives from a study of Graves' ophthalmopathy and Graves' hyperthyroidism. Presentation of ophthalmopathy in the donors involved moderate-to-severe activity, CAS ≥3, NOSPECS ≥4 and a duration under 3 months. Clinicians diagnosed using symptoms, serum thyroxine, TRAb, thyroid ultrasound and orbital computed tomography. Trimming took off 0 bases at V and 2 bases at J, with 4 bases between the two ends. CDR1 and CDR2 (germline): SGHNT, YENEEA. This CDR3 region has 13 residues. Amplification of the TCR beta CDR3 regions used RNA transcripts (as template). The authors performed first-round RT-PCR with HTBI primers and then a second-round multiplex PCR. TCRdb re-called the multiplex PCR reads with MiXCR, one entry per CDR3 protein. The sample shows under 350,000 distinct CDR3 sequences, around a sixth of them seen only once. This clonotype appeared many times.

What was sequenced was peripheral blood. This clonotype was obtained from an adult man with Graves' ophthalmopathy. This chain joins TRBV11-3 and TRBJ2-5; D unresolved. CDR3 coding DNA: TGTGCCAGCAGCTTAGAGCAACAAGAGACCCAGTACTTC. It specifies CASSLEQQETQYF.